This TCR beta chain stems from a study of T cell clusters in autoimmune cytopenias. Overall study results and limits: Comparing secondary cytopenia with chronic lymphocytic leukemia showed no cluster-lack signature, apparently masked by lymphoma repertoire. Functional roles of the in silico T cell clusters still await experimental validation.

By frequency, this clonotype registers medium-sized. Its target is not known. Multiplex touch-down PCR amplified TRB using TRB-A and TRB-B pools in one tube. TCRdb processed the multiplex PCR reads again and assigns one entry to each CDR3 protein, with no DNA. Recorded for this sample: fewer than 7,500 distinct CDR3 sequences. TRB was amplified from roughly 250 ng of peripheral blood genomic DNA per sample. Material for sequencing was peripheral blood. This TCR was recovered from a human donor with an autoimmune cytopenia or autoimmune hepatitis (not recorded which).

CDR3 sequence reads: CASSDTGGTDTQYF. This chain joins TRBV6-4 and TRBJ2-3; TCRdb's D gene call, TRBD1, goes unchecked for lack of DNA. The CDR3 length is 14 residues. Per germline, CDR1 MRHNA and CDR2 SNTAGT.